This T cell receptor beta chain was sequenced for a study of blood T cell repertoires in COVID-19. Authors' data handling: Amplification of reference gene primers provided the estimated nucleated cell counts. TCRdb's table, derived via immunoSEQ multiplex PCR, lists solely in-frame clones and lacks some. V, J and clone size are those of that table, while D and trimming were read from the DNA. The repertoire consists of about 32,000 clones, with approximately 93% occurring once and the leading ten covering approximately 4%. V lost 1 base, J lost 8 bases, and 7 bases stayed unmatched. The length of the CDR3 is 16 residues. Germline V gene sequence: CDR1 SGHNT, CDR2 YENEEA.

This sequence was found in a man aged 60-69 years with acute or convalescent COVID-19. The sample was peripheral blood. This chain uses TRBV11-3 with TRBJ2-1; 11 nucleotides match TRBD2. CDR3 nucleotides: TGTGCCAGCAGCTTAGGTGTAGCGGGAGGGACGGATGAGCAGTTCTTC. Its protein is CASSLGVAGGTDEQFF.